This T cell receptor beta chain was recovered during a study of blood T cells in healthy people across ages. Trimming took 6 bases from V and 5 from J, leaving 23 bases between them. CDR3 size: 16 residues. Germline V CDR1 and CDR2: SQVTM, ANQGSEA. Combining a sample-barcoded 5' primer with a J-beta primer mix, a second PCR ran for roughly 7 to 12 cycles. TCRdb called the 5' RACE reads again in MiXCR, with one record for every CDR3 protein. The sample consists of about 1.1 million distinct CDR3 sequences, 30% to 40% of them appearing once. The table lists this clonotype with a few counts. The sample consisted of blood. This receptor was identified in a man aged 18 to 30 in good health. V and J are TRBV29-1 and TRBJ1-5; D may be TRBD1 (5 bases). CDR3 protein: CSVVVAMGQGYQPQHF. The CDR3 nucleotides read TGCAGCGTCGTAGTTGCGATGGGGCAGGGCTATCAGCCCCAGCATTTT. Full variable domain (outside the CDR3, taken from reference TRBV29-1 and TRBJ1-5): SAVISQKPSRDICQRGTSLTIQCQVDSQVTMMFWYRQQPGQSLTLIATANQGSEATYESGFVIDKFPISRPNLTFSTLTVSNMSPEDSSIYLCSVVVAMGQGYQPQHFGDGTRLSIL.